Detailed here is one TCR beta chain. Treatment: oral pan-JAK inhibitor, 5-10 mg twice daily. From germline, CDR1 is SGHTA and CDR2 FQGTGA. V was clipped by 4 bases and J by 4 bases, with 10 bases between them. The CDR3 totals 13 residues. The sample is drawn from a study of CD8+ T cells in alopecia areata. RNA extraction and reverse transcription yielded cDNA as sequencing template. The method was immunoSEQ multiplex PCR; TCRdb's version includes in-frame clones alone and lacks a portion of them. In the table there are 150,000 to 200,000 clones, more than 50% of which are singletons. The sample here was CD4+ T cells sorted from blood, taken at week 24, from a patient treated with tofacitinib. The sequence was collected from a human donor with alopecia areata. The chain uses TRBV7-3 and TRBJ2-5; D may be TRBD1 (7 bases). CDR3 loop: CASSSGGGETQYF. The CDR3 bases are TGTGCCAGCAGCTCAGGGGGAGGAGAGACCCAGTACTTC.